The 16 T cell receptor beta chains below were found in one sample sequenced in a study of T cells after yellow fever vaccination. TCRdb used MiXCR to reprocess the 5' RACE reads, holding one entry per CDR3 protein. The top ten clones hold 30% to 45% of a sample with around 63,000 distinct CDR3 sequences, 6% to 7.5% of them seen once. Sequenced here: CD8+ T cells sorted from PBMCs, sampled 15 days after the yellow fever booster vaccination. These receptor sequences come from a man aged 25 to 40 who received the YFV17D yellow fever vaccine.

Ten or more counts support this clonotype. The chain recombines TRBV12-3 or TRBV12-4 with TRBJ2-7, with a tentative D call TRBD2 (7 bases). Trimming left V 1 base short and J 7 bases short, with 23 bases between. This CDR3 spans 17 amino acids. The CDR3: CASSLGSIGGEEEEQYF. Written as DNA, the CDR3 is TGTGCCAGCAGTTTAGGTTCAATAGGGGGGGAGGAGGAGGAGCAGTACTTC.

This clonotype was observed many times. The CDR3 region has the DNA TGTGCCAGCAGGGAAGGGCTAGGAACCTACGAGCAGTACTTC. Amino acid sequence: CASREGLGTYEQYF. The J gene is TRBJ2-7, the V gene TRBV27, with unresolved D. Trimming took 6 bases from V and 2 from J, leaving 14 bases between them. The CDR3 runs 14 residues. Germline V CDR1 and CDR2: MNHEY, SMNVEV (reference sequence).

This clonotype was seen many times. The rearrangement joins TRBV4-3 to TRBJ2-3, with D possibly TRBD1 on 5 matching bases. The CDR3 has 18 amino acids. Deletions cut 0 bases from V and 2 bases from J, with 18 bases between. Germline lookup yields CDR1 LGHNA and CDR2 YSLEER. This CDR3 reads CASSQDLSRQTYTDTQYF. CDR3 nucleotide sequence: TGCGCCAGCAGCCAAGATCTTTCACGACAGACATACACAGATACGCAGTATTTT.

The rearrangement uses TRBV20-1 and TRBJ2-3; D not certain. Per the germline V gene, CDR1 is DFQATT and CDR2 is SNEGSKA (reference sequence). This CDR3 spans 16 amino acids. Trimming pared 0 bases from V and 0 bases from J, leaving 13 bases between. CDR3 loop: CSARDIDAESTDTQYF. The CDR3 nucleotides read TGCAGTGCTAGAGACATTGACGCAGAAAGCACAGATACGCAGTATTTT.

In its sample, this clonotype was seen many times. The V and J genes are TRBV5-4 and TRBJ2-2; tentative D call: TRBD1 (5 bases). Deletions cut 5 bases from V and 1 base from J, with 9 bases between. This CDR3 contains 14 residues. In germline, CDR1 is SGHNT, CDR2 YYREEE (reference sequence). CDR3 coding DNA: TGTGCCAGCAGGAGTAGGGGGAACACCGGGGAGCTGTTTTTT. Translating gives CASRSRGNTGELFF.

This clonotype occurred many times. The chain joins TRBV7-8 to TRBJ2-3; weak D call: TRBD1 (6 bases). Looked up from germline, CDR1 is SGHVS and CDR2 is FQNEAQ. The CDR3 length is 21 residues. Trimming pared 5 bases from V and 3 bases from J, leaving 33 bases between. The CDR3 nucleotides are TGTGCCAGCAGCGCTATCCCGGATGGGACAAGTGAAATAGGGGGTACAGATACGCAGTATTTT. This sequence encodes CASSAIPDGTSEIGGTDTQYF.

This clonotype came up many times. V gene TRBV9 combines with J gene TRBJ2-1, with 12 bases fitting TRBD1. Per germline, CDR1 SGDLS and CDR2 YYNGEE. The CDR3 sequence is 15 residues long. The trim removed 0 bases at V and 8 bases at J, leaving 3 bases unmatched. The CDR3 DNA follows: TGTGCCAGCAGCGTAGTGGGGACAGGGGGCGATGAGCAGTTCTTC. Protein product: CASSVVGTGGDEQFF. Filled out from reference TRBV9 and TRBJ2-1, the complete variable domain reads DSGVTQTPKHLITATGQRVTLRCSPRSGDLSVYWYQQSLDQGLQFLIQYYNGEERAKGNILERFSAQQFPDLHSELNLSSLELGDSALYFCASSVVGTGGDEQFFGPGTRLTVL.

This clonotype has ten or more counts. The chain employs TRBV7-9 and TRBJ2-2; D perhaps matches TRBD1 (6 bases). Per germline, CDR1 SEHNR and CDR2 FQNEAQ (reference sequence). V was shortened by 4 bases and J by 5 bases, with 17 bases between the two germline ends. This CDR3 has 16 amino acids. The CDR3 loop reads CASSSEAQGYTGELFF. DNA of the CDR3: TGTGCCAGCAGCTCCGAGGCCCAGGGGTATACCGGGGAGCTGTTTTTT.

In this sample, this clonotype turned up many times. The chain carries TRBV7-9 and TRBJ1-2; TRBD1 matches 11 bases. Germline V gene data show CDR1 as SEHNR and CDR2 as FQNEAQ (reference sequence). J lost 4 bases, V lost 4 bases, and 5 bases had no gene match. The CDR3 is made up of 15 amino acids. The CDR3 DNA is TGTGCCAGCAGCTACGGGACAGGGGGTGTCTATGGCTACACCTTC. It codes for CASSYGTGGVYGYTF. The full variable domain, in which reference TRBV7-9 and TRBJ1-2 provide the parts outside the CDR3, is DTGVSQNPRHKITKRGQNVTFRCDPISEHNRLYWYRQTLGQGPEFLTYFQNEAQLEKSRLLSDRFSAERPKGSFSTLEIQRTEQGDSAMYLCASSYGTGGVYGYTFGSGTRLTVV.

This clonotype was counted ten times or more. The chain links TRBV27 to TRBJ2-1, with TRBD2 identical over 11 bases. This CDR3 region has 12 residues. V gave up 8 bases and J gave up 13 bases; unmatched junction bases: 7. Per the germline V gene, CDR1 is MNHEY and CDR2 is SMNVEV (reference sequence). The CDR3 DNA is TGTGCCAGCGGACTAGCGGGCATACCCCAGTTCTTC. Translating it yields CASGLAGIPQFF.

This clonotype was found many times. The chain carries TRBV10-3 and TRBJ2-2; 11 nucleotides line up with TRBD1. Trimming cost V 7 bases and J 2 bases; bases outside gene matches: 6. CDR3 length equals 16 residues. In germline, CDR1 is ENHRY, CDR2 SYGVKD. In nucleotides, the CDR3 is TGTGCCATCACTATGGACAGGGGGCCTAACACCGGGGAGCTGTTTTTT. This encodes CAITMDRGPNTGELFF.

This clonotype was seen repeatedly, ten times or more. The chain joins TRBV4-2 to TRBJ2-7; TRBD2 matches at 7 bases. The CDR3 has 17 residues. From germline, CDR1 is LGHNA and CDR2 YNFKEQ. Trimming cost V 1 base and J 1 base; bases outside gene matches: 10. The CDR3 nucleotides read TGTGCCAGCAGCCAAGGTTCCGGGACTACTGGGTCCTACGAGCAGTACTTC. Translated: CASSQGSGTTGSYEQYF.

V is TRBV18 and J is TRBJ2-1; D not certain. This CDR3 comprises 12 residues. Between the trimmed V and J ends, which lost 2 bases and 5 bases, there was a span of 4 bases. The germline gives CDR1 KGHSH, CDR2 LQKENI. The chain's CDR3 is CASSPADNEQFF. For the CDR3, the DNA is TGTGCCAGCTCACCAGCGGACAATGAGCAGTTCTTC.

The CDR3 loop reads CASSQGAGAEEQYF. As DNA, the CDR3 is TGTGCCAGCAGCCAAGGGGCAGGGGCGGAGGAGCAGTACTTC. The chain is built from TRBV3-1 and TRBJ2-7; possible D gene TRBD1, 6 bases. From germline, CDR1 is LGHDT and CDR2 YNNKEL (reference sequence). This CDR3 spans 14 amino acids. V lost 1 base to trimming and J lost 7 bases, with 14 bases between them.

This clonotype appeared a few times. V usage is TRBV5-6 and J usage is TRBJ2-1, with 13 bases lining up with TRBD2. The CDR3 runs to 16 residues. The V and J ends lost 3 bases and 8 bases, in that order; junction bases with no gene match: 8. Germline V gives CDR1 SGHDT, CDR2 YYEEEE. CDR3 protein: CASSSLAGGPLDEQFF. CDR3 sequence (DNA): TGTGCCAGCAGCTCACTAGCGGGAGGGCCTTTGGATGAGCAGTTCTTC.

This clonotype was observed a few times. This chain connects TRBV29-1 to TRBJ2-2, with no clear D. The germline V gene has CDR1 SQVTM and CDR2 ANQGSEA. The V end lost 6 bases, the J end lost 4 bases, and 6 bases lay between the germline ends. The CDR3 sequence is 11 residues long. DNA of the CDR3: TGCAGCGTATGGGGCACCGGGGAGCTGTTTTTT. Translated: CSVWGTGELFF.